The 26 T cell receptor beta chains reported below all come from one sample, sequenced in a study of T cell changes during pregnancy in multiple sclerosis (dated by TCRdb to the late 2010s). Libraries were built with the immunoSEQ multiplex PCR assay. Sourced from immuneACCESS, this table was stored by TCRdb with only in-frame sequences that have V and J called. A share of the clones is absent; for the studies checked, an unresolved V gene accounts for under half, and the remainder has no known explanation. In all, the sample holds tens of thousands of clones, and over 85% of those were seen once. The ten top clones hold roughly 1.9% of the sample. The sample here was peripheral blood, taken in the second trimester of pregnancy. These receptors were taken from a female donor with multiple sclerosis, enrolled in a pregnancy study.

The chain uses TRBV7-9 and TRBJ2-1; 10 positions agree with TRBD1. The length of the CDR3 is 16 residues. The V gene end was trimmed by 2 bases and the J gene end by 6 bases; junction bases not matched to a gene: 7. Germline CDR1 reads SEHNR; CDR2 reads FQNEAQ (reference sequence). CDR3 DNA sequence: TGTGCCAGCAGCTTACTGCCGGGACAGGGGATCAATGAGCAGTTCTTC. It yields the protein CASSLLPGQGINEQFF.

V is TRBV7-3 and J is TRBJ2-1; 11 bases fit TRBD2. Trimming took 5 bases from V and 0 from J; bases not matched to a gene: 15. CDR3 length equals 20 residues. CDR1 is SGHTA and CDR2 is FQGTGA in the germline V gene. DNA for the CDR3: TGTGCCAGCAGCCCACGGGGGACTAGCGGACAAACCCACTCCTACAATGAGCAGTTCTTC. It codes for CASSPRGTSGQTHSYNEQFF.

The chain is built from TRBV7-2 and TRBJ1-4; D unclear. Trimming took off 5 bases at V and 8 bases at J, with 18 bases between the two ends. The CDR3 has 15 amino acids. Germline CDR1 reads SGHTA; CDR2 reads FQGNSA. The CDR3 nucleotides are TGTGCCAGCAGCCTGAAGAGTGGGTTTAGCGAAAAACTGTTTTTT. It specifies CASSLKSGFSEKLFF.

CDR3 amino acids: CASSLRGAGNTGELFF. The CDR3, as DNA: TGTGCCAGCAGCTTAAGGGGAGCGGGGAACACCGGGGAGCTGTTTTTT. The gene calls are TRBV7-3 and TRBJ2-2, with D maybe TRBD2 (6 bases). Deletions cut 1 base from V and 1 base from J, with 10 bases between. Germline V lookup: CDR1 SGHTA, CDR2 FQGTGA. The length of the CDR3 is 16 residues. Complete variable domain (other parts from reference TRBV7-3 and TRBJ2-2): GAGVSQTPSNKVTEKGKYVELRCDPISGHTALYWYRQSLGQGPEFLIYFQGTGAADDSGLPNDRFFAVRPEGSVSTLKIQRTERGDSAVYLCASSLRGAGNTGELFFGEGSRLTVL.

The genes are TRBV9 and TRBJ1-6, with D unclear. The CDR3 runs to 14 residues. The germline CDR1 and CDR2 sequences are SGDLS and YYNGEE. Deletions cut 0 bases from V and 7 bases from J, with 8 bases between. The chain's CDR3 is CASSVGQVNSPLHF. The DNA of the CDR3 is TGTGCCAGCAGCGTAGGCCAGGTCAATTCACCCCTCCACTTT.

This chain joins TRBV7-9 and TRBJ1-6, with D unresolved. Germline CDR1 and CDR2: SEHNR and FQNEAQ (reference sequence). The V end lost 6 bases, the J end lost 5 bases, and 11 bases lay between the germline ends. The CDR3 has 14 residues. CDR3: CASSYQSDNSPLHF. The DNA for the CDR3 is TGTGCCAGCAGTTATCAATCGGATAATTCACCCCTCCACTTT.

The chain has TRBV7-9 and TRBJ1-2; D unclear. The germline V gene has CDR1 SEHNR and CDR2 FQNEAQ (reference sequence). CDR3 length equals 15 residues. The V end was cut by 5 bases, the J end by 3 bases, with 16 bases between. CDR3 protein: CASSPPGSPHYGYTF. CDR3 DNA sequence: TGTGCCAGCAGCCCACCCGGTTCCCCGCACTATGGCTACACCTTC.

The chain employs TRBV2 and TRBJ2-2, with 10 bases fitting TRBD1. J was trimmed by 4 bases and V by 5 bases; bases with no gene match: 7. The CDR3 is 16 amino acids. Germline V lookup: CDR1 SNHLY, CDR2 FYNNEI. The CDR3 region has the DNA TGTGCCAGCAGTACCAGGACAGGGGGTTTCACCGGGGAGCTGTTTTTT. This encodes CASSTRTGGFTGELFF.

The chain has TRBV29-1 and TRBJ2-1; D might be TRBD1 (5 bases). With 3 bases removed from V and 0 bases from J, the gap between germline ends came to 15 bases. This CDR3 comprises 16 residues. In germline, CDR1 is SQVTM, CDR2 ANQGSEA. The CDR3 DNA reads as TGCAGCGTTGAGGGGCCAGCAAAGGGCTCCTACAATGAGCAGTTCTTC. Protein: CSVEGPAKGSYNEQFF.

This chain connects TRBV18 to TRBJ1-4; 12 nucleotides align to TRBD1. Germline assignment: CDR1 KGHSH and CDR2 LQKENI. After removal of 3 bases from V and 8 bases from J, the junction contained 10 bases not matched to a gene. The CDR3 is 17 residues long. CDR3 loop: CASSPLIPGQGAEKLFF. The DNA for the CDR3 is TGTGCCAGCTCACCGCTAATACCGGGACAGGGGGCAGAAAAACTGTTTTTT.

The rearrangement uses TRBV5-1 and TRBJ1-1; D is possibly TRBD1 (5 bases). Trimming took 0 bases from V and 1 from J, leaving 19 bases between them. Germline assignment: CDR1 SGHRS and CDR2 YFSETQ. This CDR3 is 18 amino acids long. In DNA, the CDR3 is TGCGCCAGCAGCTTGGGTTTCGGGGGGTCGGGGACGAACACTGAAGCTTTCTTT. Translation: CASSLGFGGSGTNTEAFF.

This chain links TRBV6-5 with TRBJ1-2, with a weak D call TRBD1 (5 bases). V was shortened by 6 bases and J by 3 bases, with 17 bases between the two germline ends. CDR3 size: 15 residues. Germline V gene sequence: CDR1 MNHEY, CDR2 SVGAGI. CDR3 amino acids: CASSPFPDRYYGYTF. The CDR3 DNA is TGTGCCAGCAGCCCCTTCCCCGACAGATACTATGGCTACACCTTC.

V is TRBV19 and J is TRBJ1-1, with D maybe TRBD1 (5 bases). Trimming left V 1 base short and J 4 bases short, with 13 bases between. The CDR3 totals 15 residues. The germline gives CDR1 LNHDA, CDR2 SQIVND (reference sequence). For the CDR3, the DNA is TGTGCCAGTAGTATAGGGGCAGGGATGGGCACTGAAGCTTTCTTT. Amino acids: CASSIGAGMGTEAFF.

This rearrangement joins TRBV4-2 to TRBJ1-1; D gene uncertain. CDR3 length: 12 amino acids. The V and J ends lost 4 bases and 3 bases respectively, with 6 bases between them. Germline loops: CDR1 LGHNA, CDR2 YNFKEQ. CDR3 in amino acids: CASSLYYTEAFF. The CDR3 DNA is TGTGCCAGCAGCCTCTACTACACTGAAGCTTTCTTT.

V is TRBV11-3 and J is TRBJ2-3; maybe TRBD2 (6 bases). This CDR3 spans 17 amino acids. The V gene lost 3 bases and the J gene lost 4 bases, with 20 bases spanning the gap. The germline CDR1 and CDR2 sequences are SGHNT and YENEEA. As DNA, the CDR3 is TGTGCCAGCAGCTTCCTTGTTCGGGGACCGGGGGCAGATACGCAGTATTTT. Translated, it gives CASSFLVRGPGADTQYF.

The J gene is TRBJ2-7, the V gene TRBV27; D perhaps matches TRBD1 (5 bases). In germline, CDR1 is MNHEY, CDR2 SMNVEV (reference sequence). Trimming left V 3 bases short and J 4 bases short, with 13 bases between. The CDR3 runs 14 residues. The CDR3 is CASSLGQTIYEQYF. CDR3 nucleotides: TGTGCCAGCAGTTTGGGGCAAACGATTTACGAGCAGTACTTC.

The chain carries TRBV29-1 and TRBJ1-2; a possible D gene is TRBD1 (6 bases). The CDR3 is 12 amino acids. Germline CDR1 is SQVTM and CDR2 is ANQGSEA. V dropped 2 bases and J dropped 8 bases, with 12 bases sitting between them. Here the CDR3 reads CSVENRDSGYTF. For the CDR3, the DNA is TGCAGCGTTGAAAACAGGGATTCCGGCTACACCTTC.

This chain joins TRBV6-5 and TRBJ2-7; 7 bases align to TRBD1. The CDR3 is made up of 12 amino acids. CDR1 is MNHEY, CDR2 SVGAGI, per germline. V was clipped by 5 bases and J by 4 bases; unmatched bases: 2. CDR3 region: CASSKQGYEQYF. Here the CDR3 DNA reads TGTGCCAGCAGTAAACAGGGGTACGAGCAGTACTTC.

The chain recombines TRBV6-1 with TRBJ2-1; D might be TRBD1 (6 bases). The germline gives CDR1 MNHNS, CDR2 SASEGT. V lost 2 bases to trimming and J lost 0 bases, with 8 bases between them. This CDR3 is 15 amino acids long. CDR3 nucleotide sequence: TGTGCCAGCAGTGAAAAGGGGGACTCCTACAATGAGCAGTTCTTC. This codes for CASSEKGDSYNEQFF.

The chain couples TRBV7-9 to TRBJ2-6; D gene uncertain. CDR3 length: 15 amino acids. Germline CDR1 reads SEHNR; CDR2 reads FQNEAQ (reference sequence). The V end was cut by 6 bases, the J end by 0 bases, with 9 bases between. DNA for the CDR3: TGTGCCAGCAGTACCTTTAGCTCTGGGGCCAACGTCCTGACTTTC. This codes for CASSTFSSGANVLTF.

V is TRBV30 and J is TRBJ1-6; perhaps TRBD1 as D (6 bases). The CDR3 sequence is 12 residues long. V gave up 5 bases and J gave up 11 bases, with 13 bases separating them. Germline lookup yields CDR1 GTSNPN and CDR2 SVGIG (reference sequence). CDR3 DNA: TGTGCCTGGGACAGGATTACCACACCCCTCCACTTT. It codes for CAWDRITTPLHF.

The genes are TRBV28 and TRBJ1-4; D possibly corresponds to TRBD1 (6 bases). CDR1 and CDR2 from the germline V gene are MDHEN and SYDVKM. V was trimmed by 3 bases and J by 8 bases, leaving 13 bases between them. The CDR3 extends over 14 amino acids. CDR3 in amino acids: CASSFTGIGEKLFF. In DNA form, the CDR3 reads TGTGCCAGCAGTTTTACAGGGATTGGAGAAAAACTGTTTTTT.

This chain uses TRBV19 with TRBJ2-7, with TRBD2 matching 8 bases. The V segment lost 7 bases and the J segment 6 bases; nucleotides outside the gene matches: 14. In germline, CDR1 is LNHDA, CDR2 SQIVND (reference sequence). The CDR3 runs to 15 residues. For the CDR3, the DNA is TGTGCCAGTACTGCGGGGGGATCGGATATTCTCGAGCAGTACTTC. The encoded protein is CASTAGGSDILEQYF.

This clone was observed a single time. V is TRBV5-4 and J is TRBJ1-2; D perhaps matches TRBD1 (6 bases). The ends were cut back, 0 bases at V and 8 bases at J, with 20 bases in the middle. The CDR3 has 16 amino acids. The germline CDR1 and CDR2 sequences are SGHNT and YYREEE (reference sequence). In nucleotides, the CDR3 is TGTGCCAGCAGCTTGGTTGGGGGCAGAGGGGGAGAAGGCTACACCTTC. It yields the protein CASSLVGGRGGEGYTF.

The rearrangement links TRBV4-3 to TRBJ2-4; 7 bases are a match to TRBD2. Germline V lookup: CDR1 LGHNA, CDR2 YSLEER. J lost 0 bases, V lost 4 bases, and 6 bases had no gene match. The CDR3 is 16 residues long. CDR3 in amino acids: CASSLTSDLAKNIQYF. The DNA for the CDR3 is TGCGCCAGCAGCCTTACTAGCGACTTAGCCAAAAACATTCAGTACTTC.

The gene calls are TRBV5-1 and TRBJ2-1, with 7 positions matching TRBD1. After removal of 4 bases from V and 2 bases from J, the junction contained 6 bases not matched to a gene. CDR3 length: 15 amino acids. CDR1 and CDR2 from the germline V gene are SGHRS and YFSETQ. The CDR3 DNA is TGCGCCAGCAGCCCGACAGGGACGACCTACAATGAGCAGTTCTTC. It encodes CASSPTGTTYNEQFF.